This T cell receptor beta chain was found in a study of tumor-infiltrating lymphocytes in oesophageal squamous cell carcinoma (dated by TCRdb to 2015 to 2016). The germline V gene yields MDHEN for CDR1 and SYDVKM for CDR2. The germline ends are 7 bases apart after V is trimmed by 6 bases and J by 5 bases. The CDR3 numbers 11 residues from cysteine through phenylalanine. Left in the record is the CDR3 DNA by itself, 33 bases read in frame from the first base. Many counts were recorded for this clonotype. It lacks a known antigen. Per-base quality was not reported, and no clone a single base away is much larger than it. Library preparation employed PCR. Sequencing instrument: Illumina HiSeq 2000. Using fastp at Q25 and MiXCR, TCRdb reprocessed the public reads and kept productive beta chains. Merged by CDR3 protein, the rows form single entries marked with the most common genes and DNA. The sample yields more than 15,000 distinct CDR3 sequences; 40% to 45% were counted once. The leading ten clones occupy approximately 12% of the sample.

This receptor was identified in a male donor with esophageal squamous cell carcinoma. The chain is assembled from TRBV28 and TRBJ1-2; confidence is insufficient to name the D gene. The specimen was normal esophageal tissue next to the tumor. The CDR3: CASSPGYGYTF. The DNA sequence is TGTGCCAGCAGCCCGGGGTATGGCTACACCTTC.